This TCR beta chain was captured in a study of T-cell reconstitution after alpha-beta-depleted transplantation in children. The authors prepared the TCRbeta library with unique molecular identifiers. MiXCR, applied by TCRdb to the PCR reads, yields one record per CDR3 protein. Here the sample spans about 230,000 distinct CDR3 sequences, 11% being singletons. V lost 5 bases and J 3 bases, leaving 10 bases between the germline ends. The CDR3 covers 13 residues. CDR1 KGHDR and CDR2 SFDVKD come from the germline V gene. Study outcomes and limitations: T-cell counts and diversity at one year following transplant were attributed mainly to newly produced T cells. Several hundred graft clones that had expanded were reportedly the source of alpha-beta T cells about two months after transplant. Recipient T cells and thymic progenitors that survived gave rise to the high TCRbeta diversity observed at day 60 in some patients.

The table lists this clonotype with many counts. Its antigen remains unknown. This TCR was sampled from a child under two years old with acute myeloid leukemia, due to receive a stem cell transplant. Sequencing was performed on PBMCs, taken before TCRalphabeta/CD19-depleted stem cell transplant. This sequence joins TRBV24-1 and TRBJ2-7; no reliable D call. Written as DNA, the CDR3 is TGTGCCACCAGTGTGAATGGTGGCTACGAGCAGTACTTC. Translating gives CATSVNGGYEQYF.